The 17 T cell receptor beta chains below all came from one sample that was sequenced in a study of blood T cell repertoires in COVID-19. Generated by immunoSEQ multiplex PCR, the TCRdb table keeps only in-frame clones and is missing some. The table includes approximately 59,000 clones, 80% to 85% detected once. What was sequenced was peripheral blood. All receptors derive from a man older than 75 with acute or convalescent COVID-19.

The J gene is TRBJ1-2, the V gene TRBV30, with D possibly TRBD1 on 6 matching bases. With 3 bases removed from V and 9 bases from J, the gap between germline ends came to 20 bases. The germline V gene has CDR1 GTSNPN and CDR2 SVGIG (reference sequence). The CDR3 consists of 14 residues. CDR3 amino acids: CAWSPGGGAQSYTF. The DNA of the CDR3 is TGTGCCTGGAGCCCGGGTGGGGGGGCGCAGAGCTACACCTTC.

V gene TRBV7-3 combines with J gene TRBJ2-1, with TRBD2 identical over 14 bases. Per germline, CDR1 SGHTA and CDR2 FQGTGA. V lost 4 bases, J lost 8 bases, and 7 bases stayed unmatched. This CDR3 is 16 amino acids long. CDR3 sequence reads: CASSSAGTSGRYEQFF. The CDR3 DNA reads TGTGCCAGCAGCTCCGCGGGGACTAGCGGGAGATATGAGCAGTTCTTC.

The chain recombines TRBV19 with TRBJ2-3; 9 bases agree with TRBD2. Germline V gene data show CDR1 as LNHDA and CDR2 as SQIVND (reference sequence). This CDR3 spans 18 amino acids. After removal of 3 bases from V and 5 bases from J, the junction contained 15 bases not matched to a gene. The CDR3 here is CASSIPGGGRATRDTQYF. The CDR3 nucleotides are TGTGCCAGTAGTATTCCCGGGGGCGGGAGGGCGACGAGAGATACGCAGTATTTT.

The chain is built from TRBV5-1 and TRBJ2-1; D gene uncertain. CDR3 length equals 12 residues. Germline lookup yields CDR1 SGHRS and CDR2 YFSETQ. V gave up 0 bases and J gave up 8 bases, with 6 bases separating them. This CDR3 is CASSLDGYEQFF. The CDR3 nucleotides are TGCGCCAGCAGCTTGGACGGTTATGAGCAGTTCTTC.

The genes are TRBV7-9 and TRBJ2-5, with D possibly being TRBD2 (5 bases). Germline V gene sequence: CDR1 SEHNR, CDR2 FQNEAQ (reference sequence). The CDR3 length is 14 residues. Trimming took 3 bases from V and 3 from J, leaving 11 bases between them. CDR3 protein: CASSFSTIKETQYF. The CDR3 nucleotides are TGTGCCAGCAGCTTTTCGACTATTAAAGAGACCCAGTACTTC.

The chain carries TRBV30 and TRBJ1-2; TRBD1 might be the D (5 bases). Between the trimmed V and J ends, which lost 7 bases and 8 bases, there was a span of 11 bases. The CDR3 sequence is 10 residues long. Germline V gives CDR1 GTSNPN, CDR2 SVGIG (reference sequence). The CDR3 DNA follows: TGTGCCTCGACAGTGAAGGGCTACACCTTC. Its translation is CASTVKGYTF.

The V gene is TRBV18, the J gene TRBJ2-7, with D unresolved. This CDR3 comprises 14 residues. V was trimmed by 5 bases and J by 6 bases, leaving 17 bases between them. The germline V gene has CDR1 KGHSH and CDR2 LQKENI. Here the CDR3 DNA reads TGTGCCAGCTCATCTCCCGTGTGGCCTAGCGAGCAGTACTTC. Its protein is CASSSPVWPSEQYF.

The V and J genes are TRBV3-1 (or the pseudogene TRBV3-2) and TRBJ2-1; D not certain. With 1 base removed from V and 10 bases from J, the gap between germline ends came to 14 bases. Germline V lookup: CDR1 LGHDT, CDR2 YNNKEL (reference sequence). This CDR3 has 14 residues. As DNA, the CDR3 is TGTGCCAGCAGCCAAGTCCTCACGCAAAGCGAGCAGTTCTTC. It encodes CASSQVLTQSEQFF.

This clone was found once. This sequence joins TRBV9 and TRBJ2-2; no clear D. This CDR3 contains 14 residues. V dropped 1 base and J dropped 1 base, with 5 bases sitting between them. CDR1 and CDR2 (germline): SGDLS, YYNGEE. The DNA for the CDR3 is TGTGCCAGCAGCGTAACGGTGAACACCGGGGAGCTGTTTTTT. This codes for CASSVTVNTGELFF.

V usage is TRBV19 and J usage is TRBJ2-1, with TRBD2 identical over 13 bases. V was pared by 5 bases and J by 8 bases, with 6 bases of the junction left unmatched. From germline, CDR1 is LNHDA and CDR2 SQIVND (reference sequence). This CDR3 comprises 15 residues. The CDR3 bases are TGTGCCAGTAGTCCGGGACTAGCGGGAAATGATGAGCAGTTCTTC. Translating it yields CASSPGLAGNDEQFF.

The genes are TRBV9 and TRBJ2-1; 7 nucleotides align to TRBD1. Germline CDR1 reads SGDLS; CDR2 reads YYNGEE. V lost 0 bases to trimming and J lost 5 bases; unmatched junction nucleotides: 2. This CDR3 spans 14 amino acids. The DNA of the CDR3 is TGTGCCAGCAGCGTAGTACAGGGGAACAATGAGCAGTTCTTC. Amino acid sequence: CASSVVQGNNEQFF. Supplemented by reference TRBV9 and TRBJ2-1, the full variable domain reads DSGVTQTPKHLITATGQRVTLRCSPRSGDLSVYWYQQSLDQGLQFLIQYYNGEERAKGNILERFSAQQFPDLHSELNLSSLELGDSALYFCASSVVQGNNEQFFGPGTRLTVL.

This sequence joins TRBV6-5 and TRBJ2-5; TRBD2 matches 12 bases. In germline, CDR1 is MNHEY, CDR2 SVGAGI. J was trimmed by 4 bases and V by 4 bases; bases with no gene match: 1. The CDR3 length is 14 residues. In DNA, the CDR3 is TGTGCCAGCAGTTTACTAGCGGGGGGAGAGACCCAGTACTTC. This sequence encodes CASSLLAGGETQYF.

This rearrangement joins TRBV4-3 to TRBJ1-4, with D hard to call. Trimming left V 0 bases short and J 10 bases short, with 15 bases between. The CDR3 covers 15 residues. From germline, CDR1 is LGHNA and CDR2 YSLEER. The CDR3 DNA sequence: TGCGCCAGCAGCCAAGAGGAGGGTTTAATCGGAAAACTGTTTTTT. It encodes CASSQEEGLIGKLFF.

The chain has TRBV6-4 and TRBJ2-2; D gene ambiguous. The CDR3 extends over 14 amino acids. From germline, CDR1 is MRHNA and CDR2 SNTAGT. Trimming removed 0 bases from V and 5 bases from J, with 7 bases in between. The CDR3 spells CASSDSSDTGELFF. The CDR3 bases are TGTGCCAGCAGTGACTCGAGCGATACCGGGGAGCTGTTTTTT.

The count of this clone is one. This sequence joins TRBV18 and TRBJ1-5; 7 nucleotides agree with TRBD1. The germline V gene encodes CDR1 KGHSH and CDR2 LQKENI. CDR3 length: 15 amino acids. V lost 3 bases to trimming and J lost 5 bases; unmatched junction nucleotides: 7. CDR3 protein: CASSPGGGQYQPQHF. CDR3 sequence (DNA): TGTGCCAGCTCACCTGGAGGGGGCCAATATCAGCCCCAGCATTTT.

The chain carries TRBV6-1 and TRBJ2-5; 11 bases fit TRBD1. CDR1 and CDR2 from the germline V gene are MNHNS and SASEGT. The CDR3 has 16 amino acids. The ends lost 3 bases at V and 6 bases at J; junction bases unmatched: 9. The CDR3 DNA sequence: TGTGCCAGCAGTGATCCCGGGACAGGGGGGCCACAGACCCAGTACTTC. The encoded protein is CASSDPGTGGPQTQYF.

The CDR3: CASSLYGKIPDEQFF. The CDR3 DNA sequence: TGTGCCAGCAGTTTGTACGGGAAGATACCCGATGAGCAGTTCTTC. The chain has TRBV28 and TRBJ2-1, with D tentatively TRBD2 (5 bases). V was trimmed by 3 bases and J by 8 bases, leaving 17 bases between them. The V gene's germline CDR1 is MDHEN and CDR2 SYDVKM. The CDR3 is made up of 15 amino acids.